One sample yielded the 26 T cell receptor beta chains listed below, sequenced in a study of cytomegalovirus exposure and HLA in healthy donors. The primer mix had 60 Vbeta and 13 Jbeta primers. Produced via immunoSEQ multiplex PCR; TCRdb's table is partial and in-frame only. The sample has approximately 140,000 clones, 83% seen once. What was sequenced was PBMCs. Receptors were obtained from a girl aged 2 to 10 in good health and CMV-seronegative.

V is TRBV15 and J is TRBJ1-5, with D uncertain. Trimming cost V 0 bases and J 6 bases, with 12 bases left between them. Germline-derived CDR1 and CDR2 are LNHNV and YYDKDF (reference sequence). The CDR3 contains 15 residues. Here the CDR3 DNA reads TGTGCCACCAGCAGAGAGTCGGGGTTGGGTCAGCCCCAGCATTTT. It is translated as CATSRESGLGQPQHF.

CDR3 sequence (DNA): TGCAGCGTTTTTTTATTTGGGGGGGCTGGTACCGGGGAGCTGTTTTTT. It translates to CSVFLFGGAGTGELFF. The chain couples TRBV29-1 to TRBJ2-2, with a weak D call TRBD2 (7 bases). V lost 5 bases and J 5 bases, leaving 21 bases between the germline ends. This CDR3 is built from 16 residues. Germline loops: CDR1 SQVTM, CDR2 ANQGSEA.

V is TRBV5-1 and J is TRBJ2-7, with 7 bases that match TRBD2. V shed 0 bases, J shed 4 bases, and the junction held 10 bases outside the gene matches. Germline CDR1 reads SGHRS; CDR2 reads YFSETQ. The CDR3 sequence is 16 residues long. This CDR3 reads CASSLDSGTKYYEQYF. In DNA form, the CDR3 reads TGCGCCAGCAGCTTGGATTCCGGGACTAAATATTACGAGCAGTACTTC.

The chain couples TRBV14 to TRBJ2-3, with 7 bases fitting TRBD1. Per germline, CDR1 SGHDN and CDR2 FVKESK. Losses at the gene ends were 5 bases for V and 2 bases for J; bases not matched to a gene: 4. CDR3 size: 14 residues. This CDR3 is CASSLGQITDTQYF. CDR3 DNA: TGTGCCAGCAGCTTGGGACAGATCACAGATACGCAGTATTTT.

This clone was counted only a few times. The chain combines TRBV18 with TRBJ1-4, with a possible D match to TRBD1 (5 bases). CDR3 size: 13 residues. Germline CDR1 is KGHSH and CDR2 is LQKENI. Trimming took off 4 bases at V and 8 bases at J, with 11 bases between the two ends. This chain's CDR3 is CASSLGGEEKLFF. The DNA of the CDR3 is TGTGCCAGCTCACTCGGAGGGGAAGAAAAACTGTTTTTT.

V and J are TRBV6-1 and TRBJ2-1; the match to TRBD2 covers 12 bases. Trimming cost V 2 bases and J 6 bases; bases outside gene matches: 5. CDR3 size: 16 residues. The germline gives CDR1 MNHNS, CDR2 SASEGT. CDR3 in amino acids: CASSELAGGPGNEQFF. For the CDR3, the DNA is TGTGCCAGCAGTGAACTAGCGGGAGGGCCAGGCAATGAGCAGTTCTTC.

The chain combines TRBV11-2 with TRBJ2-1, with a possible D match to TRBD2 (7 bases). The CDR3 extends over 14 amino acids. V was trimmed by 6 bases and J by 5 bases, leaving 14 bases between them. Germline CDR1 reads SGHAT; CDR2 reads FQNNGV. Here the CDR3 reads CASSLAGANNEQFF. The DNA of the CDR3 is TGTGCCAGCAGTTTGGCGGGGGCAAACAATGAGCAGTTCTTC.

J is TRBJ2-7 and V is TRBV6-6; TRBD2 aligns across 8 bases. The CDR3 length is 14 residues. Germline V CDR1 and CDR2: MNHNY, SVGAGI (reference sequence). J was trimmed by 1 base and V by 10 bases; bases with no gene match: 9. The CDR3 protein is CATLGLAGSYEQYF. In DNA, the CDR3 is TGTGCCACCCTGGGGCTAGCGGGTTCCTACGAGCAGTACTTC.

This clone was recorded only once. The CDR3 is CASSLGRGAQFGVWEKLFF. The CDR3 region has the DNA TGTGCCAGCAGCTTAGGTCGCGGGGCACAGTTTGGGGTGTGGGAAAAACTGTTTTTT. The chain joins TRBV7-2 to TRBJ1-4, with D tentatively TRBD1 (5 bases). V lost 1 base to trimming and J lost 8 bases, with 26 bases between them. Germline V CDR1 and CDR2: SGHTA, FQGNSA. The length of the CDR3 is 19 residues. Looking up the rest from reference TRBV7-2 and TRBJ1-4 gives the full variable domain: GAGVSQSPSNKVTEKGKDVELRCDPISGHTALYWYRQSLGQGLEFLIYFQGNSAPDKSGLPSDRFSAERTGGSVSTLTIQRTQQEDSAVYLCASSLGRGAQFGVWEKLFFGSGTQLSVL.

CDR3 sequence reads: CASSPRWGGISGAKNIQYF. The CDR3 region has the DNA TGTGCCAGCAGTCCTCGGTGGGGGGGAATTTCGGGAGCCAAAAACATTCAGTACTTC. This chain joins TRBV28 and TRBJ2-4; 7 bases map to TRBD2. The CDR3 is 19 amino acids. Trimming cost V 5 bases and J 0 bases; bases outside gene matches: 16. Germline lookup yields CDR1 MDHEN and CDR2 SYDVKM.

This chain links TRBV7-7 with TRBJ2-1; the match to TRBD2 covers 14 bases. The CDR3 contains 17 residues. Germline values: CDR1 SSHAT, CDR2 FNYEAQ (reference sequence). J was trimmed by 10 bases and V by 2 bases; bases with no gene match: 10. The CDR3 region is CASSLSSTSGRGGEQFF. CDR3 DNA sequence: TGTGCCAGCAGCTTAAGCTCGACTAGCGGGAGGGGTGGGGAGCAGTTCTTC.

The J gene is TRBJ1-6, the V gene TRBV4-3; D call uncertain. Trimming pared 5 bases from V and 8 bases from J, leaving 13 bases between. The CDR3 is made up of 14 amino acids. CDR1 is LGHNA, CDR2 YSLEER, per germline. CDR3 loop: CASSRTAGHSPLHF. DNA for the CDR3: TGCGCCAGCAGCAGAACAGCGGGCCATTCACCCCTCCACTTT.

This clone was seen once. DNA for the CDR3: TGTGCCAGCACCAACCTGCAGGGGACTCAGCCCCAGCATTTT. Its protein product is CASTNLQGTQPQHF. The rearrangement uses TRBV28 and TRBJ1-5, with D possibly TRBD1 on 6 matching bases. Between the trimmed V and J ends, which lost 7 bases and 6 bases, there was a span of 16 bases. The germline V gene encodes CDR1 MDHEN and CDR2 SYDVKM. This CDR3 spans 14 amino acids.

The chain employs TRBV19 and TRBJ2-3, with a possible D match to TRBD2 (6 bases). With 3 bases removed from V and 3 bases from J, the gap between germline ends came to 10 bases. This CDR3 region has 14 residues. Germline V gives CDR1 LNHDA, CDR2 SQIVND (reference sequence). The CDR3 loop reads CASSMAGRTDTQYF. CDR3 nucleotide sequence: TGTGCCAGTAGTATGGCGGGACGGACAGATACGCAGTATTTT.

The J gene is TRBJ2-2, the V gene TRBV19; TRBD1 agrees at 10 bases. J gave up 6 bases and V 3 bases, and 4 bases lay outside the gene matches. The CDR3 length is 15 residues. CDR1 LNHDA and CDR2 SQIVND come from the germline V gene (reference sequence). DNA for the CDR3: TGTGCCAGTAGTATCGTTGGACAGGGGGCCGGGGAGCTGTTTTTT. Translation gives CASSIVGQGAGELFF. Full variable domain (missing parts from reference TRBV19 and TRBJ2-2): DGGITQSPKYLFRKEGQNVTLSCEQNLNHDAMYWYRQDPGQGLRLIYYSQIVNDFQKGDIAEGYSVSREKKESFPLTVTSAQKNPTAFYLCASSIVGQGAGELFFGEGSRLTVL.

The chain employs TRBV28 and TRBJ1-3; weak D call: TRBD1 (6 bases). The CDR3 is 18 residues long. From germline, CDR1 is MDHEN and CDR2 SYDVKM. Trimming cost V 3 bases and J 2 bases, with 20 bases left between them. The CDR3 region is CASSFRAGDVNPGNTIYF. In nucleotides, the CDR3 is TGTGCCAGCAGTTTTAGGGCAGGGGATGTGAATCCTGGAAACACCATATATTTT.

This chain uses TRBV19 with TRBJ2-5; 7 bases match TRBD2. Trimming at V came to 9 bases and at J to 8 bases, leaving 9 bases not matched to a gene. Germline-derived CDR1 and CDR2 are LNHDA and SQIVND (reference sequence). The CDR3 is 12 residues long. CDR3 coding DNA: TGTGCCAGCGGGGCTAGCGGCCTCACCCAGTACTTC. It codes for CASGASGLTQYF.

V gene TRBV5-1 combines with J gene TRBJ2-1; TRBD2 matches 8 bases. The CDR3 has 18 residues. The germline CDR1 and CDR2 sequences are SGHRS and YFSETQ. With V trimmed by 0 bases and J by 6 bases, 14 bases remained unmatched. The CDR3 coding sequence is TGCGCCAGCAGCTTGGCTGATCCGGGACTAGGAATGGTCAATGAGCAGTTCTTC. This encodes CASSLADPGLGMVNEQFF.

The J gene is TRBJ2-3, the V gene TRBV19; TRBD1 is a possible D gene (6 bases). The germline CDR1 and CDR2 sequences are LNHDA and SQIVND (reference sequence). Trimming pared 4 bases from V and 5 bases from J, leaving 10 bases between. The CDR3 has 13 residues. CDR3 loop: CASSNPDRDTQYF. The CDR3 DNA follows: TGTGCCAGTAGTAACCCGGACAGAGATACGCAGTATTTT.

This rearrangement joins TRBV28 to TRBJ1-5; TRBD1 matches 10 bases. From germline, CDR1 is MDHEN and CDR2 SYDVKM. V gave up 6 bases and J gave up 5 bases; unmatched junction bases: 7. This CDR3 comprises 15 residues. CDR3 amino acids: CASSPRGQGDQPQHF. The CDR3 nucleotides are TGTGCCAGCAGCCCCCGAGGACAGGGGGATCAGCCCCAGCATTTT.

The chain combines TRBV2 with TRBJ2-7; 11 bases agree with TRBD2. V lost 10 bases and J lost 7; bases outside the gene matches: 15. The CDR3 contains 15 residues. CDR1 is SNHLY and CDR2 is FYNNEI in the germline V gene. The CDR3 region is CAIRGKLAGGWEQYF. DNA of the CDR3: TGTGCCATCAGGGGGAAGCTAGCGGGAGGATGGGAGCAGTACTTC. Complete variable domain (other parts from reference TRBV2 and TRBJ2-7): EPEVTQTPSHQVTQMGQEVILRCVPISNHLYFYWYRQILGQKVEFLVSFYNNEISEKSEIFDDQFSVERPDGSNFTLKIRSTKLEDSAMYFCAIRGKLAGGWEQYFGPGTRLTVT.

The chain combines TRBV28 with TRBJ2-5; 11 bases align to TRBD2. Per germline, CDR1 MDHEN and CDR2 SYDVKM. This CDR3 spans 15 amino acids. V dropped 5 bases and J dropped 4; count of bases not matched to a gene: 6. The CDR3 sequence: CASSPSGRRRETQYF. DNA for the CDR3: TGTGCCAGCAGTCCTAGCGGGAGGAGACGAGAGACCCAGTACTTC.

Only one count was recorded for this clone. This chain links TRBV4-1 with TRBJ1-4, with a possible D match to TRBD1 (6 bases). The CDR3 sequence is 16 residues long. In germline, CDR1 is MGHRA, CDR2 YSYEKL. Trimming took off 0 bases at V and 5 bases at J, with 13 bases between the two ends. The CDR3: CASSQDYNRVNEKLFF. In DNA form, the CDR3 reads TGCGCCAGCAGCCAAGATTATAACAGGGTCAATGAAAAACTGTTTTTT.

This chain connects TRBV6-4 to TRBJ2-3; D perhaps matches TRBD2 (6 bases). V dropped 4 bases and J dropped 4 bases, with 12 bases sitting between them. CDR1 and CDR2 from the germline V gene are MRHNA and SNTAGT. The CDR3 is 14 residues long. Written as DNA, the CDR3 is TGTGCCAGCAGTGCCCAACGGGGGTCAGATACGCAGTATTTT. Its translation: CASSAQRGSDTQYF.

This clone was picked up a small number of times. The gene calls are TRBV12-2 and TRBJ1-1; TRBD1 was called by the table and not checked on the DNA. TRBV12-2 is a pseudogene locus. The CDR3 runs 16 residues. The CDR3 is CASRLGGTGVCTEAFF. As DNA, the CDR3 is TGTGCAAGTCGCTTAGGTGGGACAGGGGTGTGCACTGAAGCTTTCTTT.

The rearrangement joins TRBV12-2 to TRBJ2-1; TRBD2, the table's D call, lacks a check against the DNA. TRBV12-2 is classified as a pseudogene. This CDR3 region has 18 residues. The CDR3 sequence: CASRPHRLAGVRYNEQFF. The DNA for the CDR3 is TGTGCAAGTCGCCCCCACCGGCTAGCGGGAGTGAGATACAATGAGCAGTTCTTC.